One and the same sample provided the 7 T cell receptor beta chains below, sequenced in a study of cytomegalovirus exposure and HLA in healthy donors. Vbeta (60) and Jbeta (13) primers were used in the PCR. Sequenced by immunoSEQ multiplex PCR; TCRdb stores in-frame clones only, minus some. The sample lists roughly 58,000 clones; about 80% were seen once. Source material: PBMCs. The receptors derive from a human donor in good health.

Comments on this clone: The germline gene is not matched at one end of the junction; a read error may be the cause. V gene TRBV15 combines with J gene TRBJ2-7; a possible D gene is TRBD1 (6 bases). Germline CDR1 is LNHNV and CDR2 is YYDKDF (reference sequence). The CDR3 is 15 residues long. The CDR3 nucleotides are TGTGCCGCCAGCAGAGAATGGGCAGGGGTCTACGAGCAGTACTTC. This codes for CAASREWAGVYEQYF. The full variable domain, its missing parts supplied by reference TRBV15 and TRBJ2-7, is DAMVIQNPRYQVTQFGKPVTLSCSQTLNHNVMYWYQQKSSQAPKLLFHYYDKDFNNEADTPDNFQSRRPNTSFCFLDIRSPGLGDTAMYLCAASREWAGVYEQYFGPGTRLTVT.

The chain carries TRBV11-2 and TRBJ2-5, with D tentatively TRBD2 (6 bases). V lost 1 base, J lost 3 bases, and 12 bases lay in between. From germline, CDR1 is SGHAT and CDR2 FQNNGV. CDR3 length: 15 amino acids. The DNA for the CDR3 is TGTGCCAGCAGCTTAGTGGCGGGGAATAAAGAGACCCAGTACTTC. This gives the protein CASSLVAGNKETQYF.

V usage is TRBV2 and J usage is TRBJ2-7; TRBD1 matches at 8 bases. The V segment lost 8 bases and the J segment 2 bases; nucleotides outside the gene matches: 5. Germline V gene lookup returns CDR1 SNHLY and CDR2 FYNNEI. The CDR3 runs to 13 residues. DNA of the CDR3: TGTGCCAGCCGCCGGGACAGGACCTACGAGCAGTACTTC. This translates into CASRRDRTYEQYF.

This clone was detected a few times. The chain employs TRBV4-3 and TRBJ1-6; D not resolved. V shed 0 bases and J shed 14 bases, with 11 bases lying between them. This CDR3 is 13 amino acids long. The germline CDR1 and CDR2 sequences are LGHNA and YSLEER. CDR3 sequence (DNA): TGCGCCAGCAGCCAAGATTTGGAGAGGACCCTCCACTTT. As protein: CASSQDLERTLHF.

The chain recombines TRBV5-1 with TRBJ1-1, with 7 bases that match TRBD1. V lost 3 bases, J lost 4 bases, and 3 bases stayed unmatched. The CDR3 has 13 residues. Germline V gives CDR1 SGHRS, CDR2 YFSETQ. Written as DNA, the CDR3 is TGCGCCAGCAGCTCCCCAGGGGGCACTGAAGCTTTCTTT. Its translation: CASSSPGGTEAFF.

The genes are TRBV7-9 and TRBJ2-7; D is ambiguous. This CDR3 region has 12 residues. Germline V gene sequence: CDR1 SEHNR, CDR2 FQNEAQ (reference sequence). Trimming pared 0 bases from V and 4 bases from J, leaving 4 bases between. The CDR3 loop reads CASSLAQYEQYF. CDR3 sequence (DNA): TGTGCCAGCAGCTTAGCGCAGTACGAGCAGTACTTC.

The J gene is TRBJ2-7, the V gene TRBV10-3; a possible D gene is TRBD1 (5 bases). This CDR3 comprises 13 residues. The ends were cut back, 5 bases at V and 2 bases at J, with 10 bases in the middle. The V gene's germline CDR1 is ENHRY and CDR2 SYGVKD. CDR3 in amino acids: CAISSRQTYEQYF. The CDR3 DNA follows: TGTGCCATCAGTTCTAGACAGACCTACGAGCAGTACTTC.